The 18 T cell receptor beta chains below all came from one sample that was sequenced in a study of Ad26.COV2.S vaccination and SARS-CoV-2 variants. Using immunoSEQ multiplex PCR, the repertoire was profiled, and TCRdb retains in-frame clones only, with some absent. The repertoire holds approximately 350,000 clones, with 87% as singletons. Described treatment: around 19 received Ad26.COV2.S at low or high dose, single or two shots; 5 received placebo; per-sample allocation not given. Specimen acquisition occurred on day 63 following the initial vaccine or placebo injection. The source material was peripheral blood, sampled in a trial of Ad26.COV2.S vaccine versus placebo. The receptors come from a person aged 18-60 years who received the Ad26.COV2.S COVID-19 vaccine or a placebo.

V is TRBV25-1 and J is TRBJ1-2; D is possibly TRBD1 (6 bases). V was shortened by 2 bases and J by 4 bases, with 17 bases between the two germline ends. CDR1 MGHDK and CDR2 SYGVNS come from the germline V gene. This CDR3 is 16 amino acids long. CDR3 region: CASSETGTLDVYGYTF. The CDR3 coding sequence is TGTGCCAGCAGTGAAACAGGGACCCTGGACGTCTATGGCTACACCTTC.

This chain links TRBV11-2 with TRBJ2-1; possible D gene TRBD1, 6 bases. Between the trimmed V and J ends, which lost 5 bases and 5 bases, there was a span of 13 bases. Germline-derived CDR1 and CDR2 are SGHAT and FQNNGV. The CDR3 extends over 14 amino acids. The CDR3 nucleotides are TGTGCCAGCAGCCCAACAAGGGGGAACAATGAGCAGTTCTTC. It is translated as CASSPTRGNNEQFF.

The chain links TRBV3-1 (or the pseudogene TRBV3-2) to TRBJ2-5; D is uncertain. CDR1 is LGHDT and CDR2 is YNNKEL in the germline V gene (reference sequence). V lost 6 bases and J 1 base, leaving 9 bases between the germline ends. There are 13 residues in the CDR3. The CDR3 protein is CASRPDGQETQYF. The CDR3 DNA reads TGTGCCAGCAGACCGGACGGCCAAGAGACCCAGTACTTC.

CDR3: CASSESGDTSSYTQYF. As DNA, the CDR3 is TGTGCCAGCAGCGAGAGCGGGGACACCTCGTCGTATACGCAGTATTTT. The J gene is TRBJ2-3, the V gene TRBV9; the D gene is possibly TRBD2 (7 bases). The CDR3 has 16 residues. CDR1 SGDLS and CDR2 YYNGEE come from the germline V gene. V was trimmed by 3 bases and J by 7 bases, leaving 21 bases between them.

The chain combines TRBV7-9 with TRBJ1-4; D unresolved. V lost 2 bases, J lost 8 bases, and 6 bases lay in between. The V gene's germline CDR1 is SEHNR and CDR2 FQNEAQ (reference sequence). CDR3 length: 12 residues. CDR3: CASSLLGEKLFF. The DNA of the CDR3 is TGTGCCAGCAGCTTACTTGGCGAAAAACTGTTTTTT.

This rearrangement joins TRBV6-6 to TRBJ1-5; 8 nucleotides line up with TRBD1. This CDR3 comprises 15 residues. Germline CDR1 reads MNHNY; CDR2 reads SVGAGI (reference sequence). J lost 6 bases, V lost 3 bases, and 7 bases had no gene match. The CDR3 nucleotides read TGTGCCAGCAGTTATCAGGACAGGGTGAGTCAGCCCCAGCATTTT. Translating it yields CASSYQDRVSQPQHF.

This chain uses TRBV5-8 with TRBJ1-1; D gene ambiguous. Germline V gene sequence: CDR1 SGHTS, CDR2 YDEGEE. This CDR3 comprises 13 residues. V gave up 3 bases and J gave up 1 base, with 7 bases separating them. CDR3 coding DNA: TGTGCCAGCAGCTCAGACACGAACACTGAAGCTTTCTTT. Translated, it gives CASSSDTNTEAFF.

The V call is TRBV19, the J call TRBJ1-1, with D perhaps TRBD1 (5 bases). Germline CDR1 and CDR2: LNHDA and SQIVND (reference sequence). Trimming pared 7 bases from V and 4 bases from J, leaving 13 bases between. The CDR3 sequence is 13 residues long. The CDR3 is CASIRDSVTEAFF. CDR3 coding DNA: TGTGCCAGTATCCGGGACTCGGTCACTGAAGCTTTCTTT.

V is TRBV11-2 and J is TRBJ2-2; perhaps TRBD2 as D (5 bases). V lost 1 base to trimming and J lost 4 bases, with 13 bases between them. In germline, CDR1 is SGHAT, CDR2 FQNNGV. The CDR3 length is 16 residues. The CDR3 spells CASSLVGHRGTGELFF. Written as DNA, the CDR3 is TGTGCCAGCAGCTTAGTCGGGCACCGGGGCACCGGGGAGCTGTTTTTT.

The chain couples TRBV12-3 or TRBV12-4 to TRBJ1-4, with D hard to call. The ends were cut back, 1 base at V and 12 bases at J, with 6 bases in the middle. The CDR3 covers 11 residues. The CDR3 DNA reads as TGTGCCAGCAGTTTAGGAATAGAACTGTTTTTT. It codes for CASSLGIELFF.

The V gene is TRBV2, the J gene TRBJ1-1, with D perhaps matching TRBD1 (5 bases). V was trimmed by 6 bases and J by 4 bases, leaving 15 bases between them. The germline CDR1 and CDR2 sequences are SNHLY and FYNNEI. The length of the CDR3 is 14 residues. CDR3 bases: TGTGCCAGCAGCGGCGTCCAGGGTGGCACTGAAGCTTTCTTT. Translation gives CASSGVQGGTEAFF.

The gene calls are TRBV27 and TRBJ1-2; 7 positions match TRBD1. The CDR3 has 14 amino acids. V dropped 4 bases and J dropped 4; count of bases not matched to a gene: 6. Germline V gene data show CDR1 as MNHEY and CDR2 as SMNVEV (reference sequence). For the CDR3, the DNA is TGTGCCAGCAGTTCCCAGACAGGGAGCTATGGCTACACCTTC. This gives the protein CASSSQTGSYGYTF.

This clone was counted a single time. The CDR3 DNA is TGTGCCAGCAGCCCCCTTGCGACAGCCAAAAACATTCAGTACTTC. This codes for CASSPLATAKNIQYF. The chain has TRBV7-2 and TRBJ2-4; D not resolved. This CDR3 is built from 15 residues. The V end lost 5 bases, the J end lost 0 bases, and 11 bases lay between the germline ends. CDR1 SGHTA and CDR2 FQGNSA come from the germline V gene.

The chain has TRBV7-6 and TRBJ2-7, with unresolved D. V was cut by 0 bases and J by 0 bases, with 3 bases left in between. CDR3 size: 13 residues. Germline values: CDR1 SGHVS, CDR2 FNYEAQ. In DNA form, the CDR3 reads TGTGCCAGCAGCTTAGCAGACTCCTACGAGCAGTACTTC. It is translated as CASSLADSYEQYF.

This clone was seen a handful of times. The CDR3 DNA reads TGCGCCAGCAAAGAGATAGGACAGGCTAGCAATCAGCCCCAGCATTTT. Its translation is CASKEIGQASNQPQHF. The genes are TRBV10-2 and TRBJ1-5, with TRBD1 identical over 7 bases. Germline V gene sequence: CDR1 WSHSY, CDR2 SAAADI. The V segment lost 7 bases and the J segment 0 bases; nucleotides outside the gene matches: 9. This CDR3 has 16 amino acids.

Turning to this clone: The germline gene is not matched at one end of the junction; a read error may be the cause. The rearrangement joins TRBV7-7 to TRBJ1-3; no clear D gene. The CDR3 is made up of 17 amino acids. CDR1 is SSHAT and CDR2 is FNYEAQ in the germline V gene (reference sequence). CDR3 region: CASSFRTPRVGGNTIYF. The CDR3 coding sequence is TGTGCTAGCAGCTTTCGAACCCCGAGGGTAGGGGGAAACACCATATATTTT.

On this clone itself: At one end, the junction sequence differs from germline, possibly due to a read error. The chain joins TRBV7-2 to TRBJ2-5, with 10 bases fitting TRBD2. This CDR3 is built from 15 residues. In germline, CDR1 is SGHTA, CDR2 FQGNSA. In DNA, the CDR3 is TGTGCCAGCAGCATAGCGGGGGGCGACCAAGAGACCCAGTACTTC. This sequence encodes CASSIAGGDQETQYF.

This chain uses TRBV9 with TRBJ1-1, with D perhaps matching TRBD1 (5 bases). Deletions cut 3 bases from V and 1 base from J, with 7 bases between. Germline CDR1 is SGDLS and CDR2 is YYNGEE. This CDR3 has 13 amino acids. The CDR3 loop reads CASSEGANTEAFF. CDR3 sequence (DNA): TGTGCCAGCAGCGAAGGGGCGAACACTGAAGCTTTCTTT.